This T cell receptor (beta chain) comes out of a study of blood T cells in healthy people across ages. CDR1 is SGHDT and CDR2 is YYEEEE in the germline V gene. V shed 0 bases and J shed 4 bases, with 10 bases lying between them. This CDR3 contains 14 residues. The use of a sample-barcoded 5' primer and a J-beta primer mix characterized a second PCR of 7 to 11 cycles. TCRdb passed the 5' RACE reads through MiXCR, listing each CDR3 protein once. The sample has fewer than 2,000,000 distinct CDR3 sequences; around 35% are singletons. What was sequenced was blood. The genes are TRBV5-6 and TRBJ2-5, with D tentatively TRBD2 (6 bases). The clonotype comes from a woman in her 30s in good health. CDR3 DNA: TGTGCCAGCAGCTTGGTGGAGGGTCGAGAGACCCAGTACTTC. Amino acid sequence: CASSLVEGRETQYF.